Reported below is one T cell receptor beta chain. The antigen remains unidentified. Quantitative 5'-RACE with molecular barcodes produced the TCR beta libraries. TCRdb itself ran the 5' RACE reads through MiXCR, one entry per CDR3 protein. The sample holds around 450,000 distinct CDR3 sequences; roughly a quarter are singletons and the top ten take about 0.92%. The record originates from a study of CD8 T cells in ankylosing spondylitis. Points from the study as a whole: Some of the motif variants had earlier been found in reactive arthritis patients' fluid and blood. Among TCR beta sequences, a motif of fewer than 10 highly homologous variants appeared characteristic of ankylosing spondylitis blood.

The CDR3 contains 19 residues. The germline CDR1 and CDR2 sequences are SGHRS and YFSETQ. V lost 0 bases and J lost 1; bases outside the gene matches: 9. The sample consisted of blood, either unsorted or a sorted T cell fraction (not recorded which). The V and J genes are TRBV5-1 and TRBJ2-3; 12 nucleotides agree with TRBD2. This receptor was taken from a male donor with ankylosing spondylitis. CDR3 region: CASSLAILAGGPGTDTQYF. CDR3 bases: TGCGCCAGCAGCTTGGCCATCCTAGCGGGAGGGCCGGGCACAGATACGCAGTATTTT. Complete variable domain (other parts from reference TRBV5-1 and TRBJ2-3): KAGVTQTPRYLIKTRGQQVTLSCSPISGHRSVSWYQQTPGQGLQFLFEYFSETQRNKGNFPGRFSGRQFSNSRSEMNVSTLELGDSALYLCASSLAILAGGPGTDTQYFGPGTRLTVL.